Sequencing of this T cell receptor (beta chain) was carried out in a study of CD8+ T cells in alopecia areata. This CDR3 is 15 amino acids long. Looked up from germline, CDR1 is SQVTM and CDR2 is ANQGSEA. Trimming stripped 4 bases from V and 3 bases from J, with 19 bases between. Treatment given: oral pan-JAK inhibitor, 5-10 mg twice daily. RNA, once extracted, was reverse transcribed into cDNA for use as the sequencing template. The assay was immunoSEQ multiplex PCR, and TCRdb's table has in-frame clones only and misses some. Of about 250,000 clones listed, 60% are singletons. General study points: The link between baseline CD8+ expansion and response remains uncertain with one nonresponder. Among the top 100, expanded CD8+ clones were significantly decreased by tofacitinib, as was scalp clonality.

This clone came up a few times. The antigen is undetermined. The receptor was isolated from a human donor with alopecia areata. This sequence joins TRBV29-1 and TRBJ2-7, with D possibly TRBD2 on 5 matching bases. Source: CD4+ T cells sorted from blood, taken between weeks 51 and 54, from a patient treated with tofacitinib. This chain's CDR3 is CSVVLPGLERYEQYF. CDR3 bases: TGCAGCGTTGTTTTACCAGGACTGGAGCGCTACGAGCAGTACTTC.